This T cell receptor (beta chain) was recorded in a study of T-cell memory formation after mild COVID-19. Points from the study as a whole: Day 15 to 85 contracting clones showed balanced CD4/CD8; day 15 to 37 expanders favored CD4+. Contracting clones localized mainly to CM and EM when CD4+ and mainly to EMRA when CD8+.

Trimming cost V 4 bases and J 0 bases, with 8 bases left between them. The CDR3 spans 14 residues. The germline V gene has CDR1 SGHRS and CDR2 YFSETQ. Researchers used 5'RACE with constant-segment primers to make TCR alpha and TCR beta cDNA libraries that carry sample barcodes and UMIs. TCRdb re-analysed the 5' RACE reads in MiXCR, keeping a single row per CDR3 protein. Of around 250,000 distinct CDR3 sequences listed, 15% were seen once; the top ten hold 2.1%. At least ten counts were recorded for this clonotype. What it recognizes is unknown. Specimen: PBMCs or a T cell subset sorted from them (not recorded which). The V gene is TRBV5-1, the J gene TRBJ1-3, with D hard to call. The receptor comes from an adult woman who had mild COVID-19 (a few samples of this study predate the infection). Cell type and time point are not known. Here the CDR3 DNA reads TGCGCCAGCAGCCTCGCTAGCTCTGGAAACACCATATATTTT. It codes for CASSLASSGNTIYF.